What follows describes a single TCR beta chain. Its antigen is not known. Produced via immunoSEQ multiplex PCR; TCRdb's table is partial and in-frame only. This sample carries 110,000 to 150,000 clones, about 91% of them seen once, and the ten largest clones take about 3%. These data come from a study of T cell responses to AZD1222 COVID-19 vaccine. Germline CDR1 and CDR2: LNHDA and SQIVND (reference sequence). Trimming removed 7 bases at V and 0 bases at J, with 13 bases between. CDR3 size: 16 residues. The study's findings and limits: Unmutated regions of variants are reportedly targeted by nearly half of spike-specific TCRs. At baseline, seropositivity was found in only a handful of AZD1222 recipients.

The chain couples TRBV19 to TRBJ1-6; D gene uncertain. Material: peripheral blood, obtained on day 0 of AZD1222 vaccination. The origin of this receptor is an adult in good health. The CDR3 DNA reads TGTGCCAGTAAGAGAGCCTCTAGCTCCTATAATTCACCCCTCCACTTT. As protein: CASKRASSSYNSPLHF. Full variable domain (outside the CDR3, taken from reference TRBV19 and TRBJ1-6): DGGITQSPKYLFRKEGQNVTLSCEQNLNHDAMYWYRQDPGQGLRLIYYSQIVNDFQKGDIAEGYSVSREKKESFPLTVTSAQKNPTAFYLCASKRASSSYNSPLHFGNGTRLTVT.